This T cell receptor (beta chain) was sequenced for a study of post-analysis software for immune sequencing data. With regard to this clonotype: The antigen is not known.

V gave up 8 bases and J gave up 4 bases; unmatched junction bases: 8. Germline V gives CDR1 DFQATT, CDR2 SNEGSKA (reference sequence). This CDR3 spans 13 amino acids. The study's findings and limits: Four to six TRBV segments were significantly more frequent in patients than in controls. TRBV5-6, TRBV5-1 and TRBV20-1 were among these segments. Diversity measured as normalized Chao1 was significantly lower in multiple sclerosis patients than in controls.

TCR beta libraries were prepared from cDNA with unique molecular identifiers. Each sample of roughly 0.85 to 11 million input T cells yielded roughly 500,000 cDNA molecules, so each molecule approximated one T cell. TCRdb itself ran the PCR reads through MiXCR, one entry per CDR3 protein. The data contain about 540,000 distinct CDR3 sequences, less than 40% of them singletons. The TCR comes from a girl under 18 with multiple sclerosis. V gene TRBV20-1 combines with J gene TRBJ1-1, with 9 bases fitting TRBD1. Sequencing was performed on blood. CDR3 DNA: TGCAGTTCCCCCGCGGACAGGGGCACTGAAGCTTTCTTT. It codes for CSSPADRGTEAFF.